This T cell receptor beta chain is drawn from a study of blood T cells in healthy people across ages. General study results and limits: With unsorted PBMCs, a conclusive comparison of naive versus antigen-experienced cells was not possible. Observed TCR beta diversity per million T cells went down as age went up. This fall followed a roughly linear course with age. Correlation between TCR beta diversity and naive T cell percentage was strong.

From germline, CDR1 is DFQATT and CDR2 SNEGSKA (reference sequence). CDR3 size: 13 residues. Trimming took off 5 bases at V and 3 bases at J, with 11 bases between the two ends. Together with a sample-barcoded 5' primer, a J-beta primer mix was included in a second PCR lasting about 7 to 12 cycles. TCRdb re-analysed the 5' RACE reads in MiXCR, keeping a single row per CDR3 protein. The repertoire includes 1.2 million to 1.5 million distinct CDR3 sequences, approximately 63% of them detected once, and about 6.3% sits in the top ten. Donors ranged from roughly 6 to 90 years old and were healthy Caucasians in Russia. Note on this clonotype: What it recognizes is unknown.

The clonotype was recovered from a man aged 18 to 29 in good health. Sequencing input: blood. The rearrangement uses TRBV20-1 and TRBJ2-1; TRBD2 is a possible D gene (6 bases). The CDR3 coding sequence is TGCAGTGCTCGGGACTCCTACTACAATGAGCAGTTCTTC. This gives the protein CSARDSYYNEQFF.